This T cell receptor (beta chain) was sequenced during a study of blood T cell repertoires in COVID-19. Authors' processing steps: The authors estimated nucleated cell counts from reference gene primer amplification. The assay was immunoSEQ multiplex PCR, and TCRdb's table has in-frame clones only and misses some. The V and J calls and clone size are taken from that table; D and trimming were inferred from the DNA. The sample gives fewer than 200,000 clones, over 60% of which show up once; roughly 28% is in the top ten. The germline CDR1 and CDR2 sequences are LNHDA and SQIVND (reference sequence). This CDR3 has 14 amino acids. Trimming took 6 bases from V and 8 from J; bases not matched to a gene: 10.

The sample comprised peripheral blood. This clonotype originated in a woman between 65 and 79 years old with acute or convalescent COVID-19. J is TRBJ2-1 and V is TRBV19, with TRBD1 matching over 7 bases. The CDR3 spells CASRALQGNDEQFF. Written as DNA, the CDR3 is TGTGCCAGTAGAGCCTTACAGGGGAACGATGAGCAGTTCTTC.